This is a list of T cell receptor beta chains from one sample in a study of monozygotic twins with inflammatory bowel disease. TCRdb re-called the 5' RACE reads; every CDR3 protein appears as one record, without DNA. The sample includes over 350,000 distinct CDR3 sequences. The sequencing input was blood. The source of these receptors is a human donor with ulcerative colitis or Crohn's disease, or a healthy co-twin of an affected twin (not recorded which). Each CDR3 is given with its conserved first and last residue.

TRBV7-2	TRBJ2-1	CASSFHNEQFF
TRBV27	TRBJ1-4	CASSALTGVNEKLFF
TRBV19	TRBJ2-2	CASMWTPNTGELFF
TRBV12-3/TRBV12-4	TRBJ1-1	CASSFGTGGHMNTEAFF
TRBV5-1	TRBJ2-2	CASSLGVANTGELFF
TRBV6-1	TRBJ2-1	CASTLPWGRDNEQFF
TRBV5-1	TRBJ2-7	CASSLLGAVSYEQYF
TRBV14	TRBJ1-4	CASSQGWAANEKLFF
TRBV27	TRBJ2-1	CASSSISGGAFEQFF
TRBV4-3	TRBJ1-2	CASSQAFRGFNYGYTF
TRBV5-1	TRBJ2-2	CASSLGTTLLANTGELFF
TRBV7-9	TRBJ1-5	CASSFDGAQPQHF
TRBV19	TRBJ2-3	CASSLRSSSGGNTDTQYF
TRBV10-3	TRBJ1-6	CAISGGQLDSPLHF
TRBV28	TRBJ2-7	CASSQSLAGEQYF
TRBV5-1	TRBJ1-1	CASSLRQGFANTEAFF
TRBV5-1	TRBJ1-2	CASSLVTGGDGYTF
TRBV12-3/TRBV12-4	TRBJ1-3	CASVSPPGPGNTIYF
TRBV15	TRBJ2-3	CATSRGLAGDQDTQYF
TRBV20-1	TRBJ2-6	CSARDQPSGANVLTF
TRBV29-1	TRBJ1-4	CSAAEILGEKLFF
TRBV18	TRBJ1-1	CASSLDRNAEAFF
TRBV5-1	TRBJ2-3	CASTLTSGGGTDTQYF
TRBV7-9	TRBJ1-1	CASSKDLMSRGTEAFF
TRBV14	TRBJ2-5	CASSPRQIQETQYF
TRBV11-2	TRBJ2-3	CASTLPVSGDTDTQYF
TRBV11-2	TRBJ2-1	CASSRTSGGQSSYNEQFF
TRBV9	TRBJ2-3	CASSLGTSGGAASDTQYF
TRBV24-1	TRBJ1-1	CATSDWDRTMNTEAFF
TRBV2	TRBJ1-4	CASRQGGRTTNEKLFF